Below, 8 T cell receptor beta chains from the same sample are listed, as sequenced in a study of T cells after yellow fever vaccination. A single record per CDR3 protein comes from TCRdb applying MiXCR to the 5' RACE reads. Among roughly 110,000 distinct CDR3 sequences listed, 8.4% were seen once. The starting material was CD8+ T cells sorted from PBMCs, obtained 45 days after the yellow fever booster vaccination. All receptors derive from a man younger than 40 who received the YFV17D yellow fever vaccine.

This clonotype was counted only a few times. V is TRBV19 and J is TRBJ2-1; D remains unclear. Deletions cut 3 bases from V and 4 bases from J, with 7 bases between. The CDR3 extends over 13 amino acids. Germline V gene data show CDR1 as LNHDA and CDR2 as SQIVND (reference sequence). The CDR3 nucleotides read TGTGCCAGTAGTATGTATCTGTACAATGAGCAGTTCTTC. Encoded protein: CASSMYLYNEQFF.

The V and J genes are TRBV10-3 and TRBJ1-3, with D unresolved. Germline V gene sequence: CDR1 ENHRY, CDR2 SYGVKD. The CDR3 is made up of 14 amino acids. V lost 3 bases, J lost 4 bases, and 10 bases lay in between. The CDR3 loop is CAISETGQGNTIYF. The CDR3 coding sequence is TGTGCCATCAGTGAAACCGGGCAAGGAAACACCATATATTTT.

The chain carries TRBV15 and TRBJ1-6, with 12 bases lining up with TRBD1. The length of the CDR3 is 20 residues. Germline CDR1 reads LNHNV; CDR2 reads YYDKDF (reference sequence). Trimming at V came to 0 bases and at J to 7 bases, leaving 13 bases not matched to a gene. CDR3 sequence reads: CATSRDLPGQGASYNSPLHF. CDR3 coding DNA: TGTGCCACCAGCAGAGATTTACCGGGACAGGGGGCGTCGTACAATTCACCCCTCCACTTT.

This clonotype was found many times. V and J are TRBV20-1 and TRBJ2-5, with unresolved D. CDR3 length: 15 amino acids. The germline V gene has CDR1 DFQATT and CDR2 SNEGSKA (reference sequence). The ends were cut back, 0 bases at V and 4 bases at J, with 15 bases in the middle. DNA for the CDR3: TGCAGTGCTAGAGACGTGGGTTTGGTAGGAGAGACCCAGTACTTC. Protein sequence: CSARDVGLVGETQYF.

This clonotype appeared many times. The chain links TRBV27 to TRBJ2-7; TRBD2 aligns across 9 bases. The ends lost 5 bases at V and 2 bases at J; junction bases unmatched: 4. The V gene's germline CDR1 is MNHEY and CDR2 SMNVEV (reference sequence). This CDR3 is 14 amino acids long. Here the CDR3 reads CASSRLADTYEQYF. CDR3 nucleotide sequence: TGTGCCAGCAGTAGACTAGCGGACACCTACGAGCAGTACTTC.

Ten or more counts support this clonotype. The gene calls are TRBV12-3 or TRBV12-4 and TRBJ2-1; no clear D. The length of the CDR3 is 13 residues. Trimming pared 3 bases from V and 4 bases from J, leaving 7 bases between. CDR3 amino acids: CASSFQNYNEQFF. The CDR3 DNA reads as TGTGCCAGCAGTTTTCAGAATTACAATGAGCAGTTCTTC.

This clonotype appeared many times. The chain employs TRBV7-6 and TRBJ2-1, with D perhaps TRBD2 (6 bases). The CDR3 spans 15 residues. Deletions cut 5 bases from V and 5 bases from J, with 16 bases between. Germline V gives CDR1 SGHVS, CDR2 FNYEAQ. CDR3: CASSAAAEGNNEQFF. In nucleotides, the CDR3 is TGTGCCAGCAGCGCCGCTGCGGAGGGAAACAATGAGCAGTTCTTC.

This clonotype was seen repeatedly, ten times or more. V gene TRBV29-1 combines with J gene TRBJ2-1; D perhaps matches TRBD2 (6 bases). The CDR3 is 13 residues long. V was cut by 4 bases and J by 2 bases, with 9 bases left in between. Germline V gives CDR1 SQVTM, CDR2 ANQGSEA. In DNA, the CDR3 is TGCAGCGTTGTTCGGGAGACCTACAATGAGCAGTTCTTC. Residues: CSVVRETYNEQFF.